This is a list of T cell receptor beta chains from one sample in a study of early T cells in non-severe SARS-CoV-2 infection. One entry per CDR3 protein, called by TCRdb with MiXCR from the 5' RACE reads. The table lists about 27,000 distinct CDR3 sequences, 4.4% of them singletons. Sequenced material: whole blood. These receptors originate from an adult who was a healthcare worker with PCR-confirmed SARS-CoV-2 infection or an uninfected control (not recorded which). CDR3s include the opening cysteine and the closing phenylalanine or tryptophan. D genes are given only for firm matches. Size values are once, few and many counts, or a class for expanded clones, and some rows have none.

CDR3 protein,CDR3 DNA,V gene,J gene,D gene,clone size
CASSYSISEDESISGRGSDTQYF,TGTGCCAGCAGTTACTCGATTTCGGAGGACGAATCTATTAGCGGGAGAGGATCAGATACGCAGTATTTT,TRBV6-2/TRBV6-3,TRBJ2-3,TRBD2,few
CASSQAGGSNQPQHF,TGTGCCAGCAGCCAAGCTGGGGGAAGCAATCAGCCCCAGCATTTT,TRBV3-1,TRBJ1-5,NA,few
CASSRASFNTEAFF,TGTGCCAGCAGCCGAGCCAGCTTTAACACTGAAGCTTTCTTT,TRBV11-2,TRBJ1-1,NA,few
CASSPENTGTNQFF,TGTGCCAGCAGCCCAGAAAACACGGGTACCAACCAGTTCTTC,TRBV3-1,TRBJ2-1,NA,many
CASSLAADTQYF,TGTGCCAGCAGCTTGGCCGCAGATACGCAGTATTTT,TRBV5-5,TRBJ2-3,NA,many
CSVRQGAQELAQYF,TGCAGCGTAAGGCAGGGGGCGCAAGAATTAGCCCAGTACTTC,TRBV29-1,TRBJ2-5,TRBD1,medium-sized
CSVEDPGNNGYTF,TGCAGCGTTGAAGATCCAGGGAACAATGGCTACACCTTC,TRBV29-1,TRBJ1-2,NA,many
CASSLSSTGSPFQETQYF,TGCGCCAGCAGCTTGAGCTCCACAGGGTCACCCTTCCAAGAGACCCAGTACTTC,TRBV5-1,TRBJ2-5,NA,many
CASSYSAVNTEAFF,TGTGCCAGCAGTTACTCCGCGGTGAACACTGAAGCTTTCTTT,TRBV6-5,TRBJ1-1,NA,many
CASSFSGSSADTQYF,TGTGCCAGCAGCTTCAGCGGGAGCTCTGCAGATACGCAGTATTTT,TRBV7-2,TRBJ2-3,TRBD2,few
CSARGALFGYNEQFF,TGCAGTGCTAGAGGAGCACTATTCGGCTACAATGAGCAGTTCTTC,TRBV20-1,TRBJ2-1,NA,many
CAISRRTSGLSTDTQYF,TGTGCCATCAGTCGTCGGACTAGCGGTCTAAGCACAGATACGCAGTATTTT,TRBV10-3,TRBJ2-3,TRBD2,many
CSARHSGDQPQHF,TGCAGTGCTAGACATTCAGGGGATCAGCCCCAGCATTTT,TRBV20-1,TRBJ1-5,NA,many
CASSPRETNEKLFF,TGTGCCAGCTCACCCCGGGAAACTAATGAAAAACTGTTTTTT,TRBV18,TRBJ1-4,NA,many
CASSLRGNYNEQFF,TGTGCCAGCAGCTTAAGAGGAAACTACAATGAGCAGTTCTTC,TRBV11-2,TRBJ2-1,NA,few
CASSQVGLAGGAQYF,TGTGCCAGCAGCCAAGTAGGGCTAGCGGGAGGGGCCCAGTACTTC,TRBV14,TRBJ2-5,TRBD2,many
CASSVGQVNTEAFF,TGTGCCAGCAGCGTCGGACAGGTCAACACTGAAGCTTTCTTT,TRBV7-9,TRBJ1-1,TRBD1,many
CASSFRGQGDETQYF,TGTGCCAGCAGTTTCAGAGGGCAGGGGGATGAGACCCAGTACTTC,TRBV28,TRBJ2-5,TRBD1,many
CASTAGLSEKLFF,TGTGCCAGTACAGCAGGGCTGAGTGAAAAACTGTTTTTT,TRBV19,TRBJ1-4,NA,many
CASSTETGFNQPQHF,TGTGCCAGCAGCACAGAGACAGGCTTCAATCAGCCCCAGCATTTT,TRBV7-6,TRBJ1-5,NA,many
CASSQAPGLTYEQYF,TGCGCCAGCAGCCAGGCTCCGGGCCTTACCTACGAGCAGTACTTC,TRBV5-1,TRBJ2-7,NA,many
CASSLDPGATQYF,TGTGCCAGCAGCTTAGATCCCGGGGCGACCCAGTACTTC,TRBV11-2,TRBJ2-5,NA,many
CASSLRAGKTEAFF,TGTGCCAGCAGCTTACGGGCAGGGAAGACTGAAGCTTTCTTT,TRBV11-2,TRBJ1-1,NA,NA
CASSIGRLVDEQFF,TGTGCCAGTAGTATAGGTAGGCTAGTTGATGAGCAGTTCTTC,TRBV19,TRBJ2-1,NA,many
CASSQTWADTQYF,TGTGCCAGCAGCCAAACCTGGGCAGATACGCAGTATTTT,TRBV7-9,TRBJ2-3,NA,many
CASSPPPDSSYNEQFF,TGTGCCAGCTCACCACCCCCCGACAGCTCCTACAATGAGCAGTTCTTC,TRBV18,TRBJ2-1,NA,NA
CSVGVDRDNEQFF,TGCAGCGTTGGGGTGGACAGGGACAATGAGCAGTTCTTC,TRBV29-1,TRBJ2-1,TRBD1,many
CASSSEYGTANSPLHF,TGTGCCAGCAGCTCCGAATACGGGACAGCGAATTCACCCCTCCACTTT,TRBV27,TRBJ1-6,TRBD1,few
CASSHDREKQFF,TGCGCCAGCAGCCACGACAGGGAAAAGCAGTTCTTC,TRBV4-1,TRBJ2-1,TRBD1,many
CASSLVWGSGGELFF,TGCGCCAGCAGCTTGGTATGGGGGTCCGGCGGGGAGCTGTTTTTT,TRBV5-1,TRBJ2-2,NA,many
CASSPGQYNYGYTF,TGTGCCAGCTCACCCGGGCAATATAACTATGGCTACACCTTC,TRBV18,TRBJ1-2,NA,many
CASSYNTGELFF,TGTGCCAGCAGCTACAACACCGGGGAGCTGTTTTTT,TRBV7-9,TRBJ2-2,NA,many
CASSPSIDYGYTF,TGTGCCAGCAGCCCGTCGATCGACTATGGCTACACCTTC,TRBV7-9,TRBJ1-2,NA,many
CASSLDRVVSNQPQHF,TGTGCCAGCTCACTCGACAGGGTAGTGAGCAATCAGCCCCAGCATTTT,TRBV18,TRBJ1-5,TRBD1,many
CASRNRGNTEAFF,TGTGCCAGCCGTAACAGGGGGAACACTGAAGCTTTCTTT,TRBV3-1,TRBJ1-1,TRBD1,many
CSARDLAKNIQYF,TGCAGTGCTAGAGATCTCGCTAAAAACATTCAGTACTTC,TRBV20-1,TRBJ2-4,NA,many
CASSPKPGQGTYEQYF,TGTGCCAGCAGTCCGAAACCGGGACAGGGGACCTACGAGCAGTACTTC,TRBV28,TRBJ2-7,TRBD1,many
CASSWTSGSSNEQFF,TGTGCCAGCAGCTGGACTAGCGGGAGTAGCAATGAGCAGTTCTTC,TRBV7-9,TRBJ2-1,TRBD2,many
CASSGQEAYNEQFF,TGTGCCAGCAGCGGACAGGAGGCCTACAATGAGCAGTTCTTC,TRBV12-3/TRBV12-4,TRBJ2-1,TRBD1,once
CASSYRGRASGAYNEQFF,TGTGCCAGCAGTTACAGGGGTCGGGCTAGCGGTGCATACAATGAGCAGTTCTTC,TRBV6-6,TRBJ2-1,TRBD2,NA
CASSLARASGTKTRVWNEQFF,TGTGCCAGCAGCTTAGCGCGGGCTAGCGGAACTAAAACTCGAGTGTGGAATGAGCAGTTCTTC,TRBV7-6,TRBJ2-1,TRBD2,NA
CASSSRRDNQETQYF,TGTGCCAGCAGCAGCCGGAGGGACAACCAAGAGACCCAGTACTTC,TRBV6-5,TRBJ2-5,NA,NA
CASREGQVNQPQHF,TGTGCCAGCAGGGAGGGACAGGTCAATCAGCCCCAGCATTTT,TRBV28,TRBJ1-5,TRBD1,many
CASIPPGDSPGEQYF,TGTGCCAGCATACCACCGGGGGACTCCCCAGGCGAGCAGTACTTC,TRBV25-1,TRBJ2-7,NA,many